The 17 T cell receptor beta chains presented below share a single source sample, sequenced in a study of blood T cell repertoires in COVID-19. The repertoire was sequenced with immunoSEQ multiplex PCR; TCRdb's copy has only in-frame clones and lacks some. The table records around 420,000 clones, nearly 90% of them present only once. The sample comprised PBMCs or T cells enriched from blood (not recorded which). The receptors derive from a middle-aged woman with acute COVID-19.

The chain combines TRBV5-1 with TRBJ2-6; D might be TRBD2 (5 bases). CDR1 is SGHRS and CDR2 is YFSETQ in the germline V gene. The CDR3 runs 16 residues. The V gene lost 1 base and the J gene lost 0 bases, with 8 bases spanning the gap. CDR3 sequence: CASSLLGSSGANVLTF. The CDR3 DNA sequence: TGCGCCAGCAGCTTGTTAGGGAGCTCTGGGGCCAACGTCCTGACTTTC.

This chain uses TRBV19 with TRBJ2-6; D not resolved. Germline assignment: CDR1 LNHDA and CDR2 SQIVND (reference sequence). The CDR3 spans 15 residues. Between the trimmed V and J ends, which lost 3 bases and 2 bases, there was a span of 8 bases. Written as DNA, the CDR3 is TGTGCCAGTAGTATTCGAGGCCCTGGGGCCAACGTCCTGACTTTC. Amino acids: CASSIRGPGANVLTF.

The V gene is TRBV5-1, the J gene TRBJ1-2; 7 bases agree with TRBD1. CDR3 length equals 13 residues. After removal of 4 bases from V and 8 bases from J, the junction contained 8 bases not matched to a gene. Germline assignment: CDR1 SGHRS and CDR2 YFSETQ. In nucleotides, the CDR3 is TGCGCCAGCAGCCCGGGACAGCAAAGAGGCTACACCTTC. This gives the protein CASSPGQQRGYTF.

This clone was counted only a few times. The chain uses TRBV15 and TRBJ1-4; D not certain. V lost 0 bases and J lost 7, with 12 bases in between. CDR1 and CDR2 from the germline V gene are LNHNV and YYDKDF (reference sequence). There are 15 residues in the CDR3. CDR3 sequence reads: CATSRDGIMGEKLFF. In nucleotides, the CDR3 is TGTGCCACCAGCAGAGACGGGATTATGGGTGAAAAACTGTTTTTT.

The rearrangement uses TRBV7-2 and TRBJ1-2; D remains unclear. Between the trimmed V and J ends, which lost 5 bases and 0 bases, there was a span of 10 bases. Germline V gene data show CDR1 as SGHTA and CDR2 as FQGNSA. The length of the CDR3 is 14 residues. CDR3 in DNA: TGTGCCAGCAGCCGTACACACACTAACTATGGCTACACCTTC. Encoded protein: CASSRTHTNYGYTF.

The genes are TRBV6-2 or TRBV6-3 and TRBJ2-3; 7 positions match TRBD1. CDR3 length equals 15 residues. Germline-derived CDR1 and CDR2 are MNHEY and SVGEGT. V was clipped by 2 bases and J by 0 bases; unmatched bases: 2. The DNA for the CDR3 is TGTGCCAGCAGTTACGGGACAGTTAGCACAGATACGCAGTATTTT. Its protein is CASSYGTVSTDTQYF.

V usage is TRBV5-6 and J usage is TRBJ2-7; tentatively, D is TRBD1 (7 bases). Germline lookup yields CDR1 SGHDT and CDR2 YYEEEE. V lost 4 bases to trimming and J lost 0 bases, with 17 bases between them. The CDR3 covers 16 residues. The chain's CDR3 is CASSAGQPLFSYEQYF. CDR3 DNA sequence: TGTGCCAGCAGCGCGGGACAGCCACTCTTCTCCTACGAGCAGTACTTC. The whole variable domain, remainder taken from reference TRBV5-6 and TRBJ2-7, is DAGVTQSPTHLIKTRGQQVTLRCSPKSGHDTVSWYQQALGQGPQFIFQYYEEEERQRGNFPDRFSGHQFPNYSSELNVNALLLGDSALYLCASSAGQPLFSYEQYFGPGTRLTVT.

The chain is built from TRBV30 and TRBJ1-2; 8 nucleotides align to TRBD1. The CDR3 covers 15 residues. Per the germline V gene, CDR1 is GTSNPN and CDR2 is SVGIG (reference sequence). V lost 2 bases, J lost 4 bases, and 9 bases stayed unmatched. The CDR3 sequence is CAWSTIRDRFYGYTF. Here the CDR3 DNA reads TGTGCCTGGAGTACCATCCGGGACAGGTTCTATGGCTACACCTTC.

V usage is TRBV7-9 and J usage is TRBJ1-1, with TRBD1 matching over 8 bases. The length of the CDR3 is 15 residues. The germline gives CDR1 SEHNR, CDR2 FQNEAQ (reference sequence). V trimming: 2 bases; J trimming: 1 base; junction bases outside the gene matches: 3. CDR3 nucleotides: TGTGCCAGCAGCTTACCTGGACAGGGGAACACTGAAGCTTTCTTT. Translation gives CASSLPGQGNTEAFF.

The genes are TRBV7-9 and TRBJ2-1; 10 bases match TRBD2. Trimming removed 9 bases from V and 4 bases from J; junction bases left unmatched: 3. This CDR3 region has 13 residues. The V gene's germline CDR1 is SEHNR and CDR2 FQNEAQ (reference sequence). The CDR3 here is CASLLAGYNEQFF. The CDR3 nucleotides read TGTGCCAGTTTACTAGCGGGGTACAATGAGCAGTTCTTC.

CDR3 region: CASSVGTSGADTQYF. CDR3 nucleotides: TGTGCCAGCAGTGTGGGGACTAGCGGGGCAGATACGCAGTATTTT. V is TRBV2 and J is TRBJ2-3, with TRBD2 matching over 13 bases. The CDR3 consists of 15 residues. Unmatched junction bases numbered 2, after V lost 4 bases and J lost 4 bases. Germline V gene lookup returns CDR1 SNHLY and CDR2 FYNNEI.

The CDR3 is CASSDGDRQDQPQHF. CDR3 coding DNA: TGTGCCAGCAGTGACGGGGACAGGCAGGATCAGCCCCAGCATTTT. The rearrangement uses TRBV2 and TRBJ1-5; 8 bases are a match to TRBD1. Germline lookup yields CDR1 SNHLY and CDR2 FYNNEI. This CDR3 spans 15 amino acids. Trimming took 3 bases from V and 5 from J; bases not matched to a gene: 6.

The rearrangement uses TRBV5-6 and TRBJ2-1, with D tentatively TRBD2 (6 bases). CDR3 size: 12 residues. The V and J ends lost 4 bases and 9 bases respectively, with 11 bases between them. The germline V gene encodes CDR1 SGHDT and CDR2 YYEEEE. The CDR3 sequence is CASSRLEVEQFF. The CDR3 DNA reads TGTGCCAGCAGCAGACTAGAGGTTGAGCAGTTCTTC.

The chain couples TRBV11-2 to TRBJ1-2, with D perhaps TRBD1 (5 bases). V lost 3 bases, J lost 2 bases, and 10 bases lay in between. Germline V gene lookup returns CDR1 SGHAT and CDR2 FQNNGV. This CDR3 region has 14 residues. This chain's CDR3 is CASSLGLSNYGYTF. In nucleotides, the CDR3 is TGTGCCAGCAGCTTGGGACTTTCCAACTATGGCTACACCTTC.

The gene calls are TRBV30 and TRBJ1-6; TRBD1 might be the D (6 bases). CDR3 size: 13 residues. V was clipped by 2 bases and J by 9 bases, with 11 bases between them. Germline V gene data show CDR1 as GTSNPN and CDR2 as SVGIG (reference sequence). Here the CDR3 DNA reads TGTGCCTGGAGTTCGATCAGGGGTTCACCCCTCCACTTT. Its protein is CAWSSIRGSPLHF.

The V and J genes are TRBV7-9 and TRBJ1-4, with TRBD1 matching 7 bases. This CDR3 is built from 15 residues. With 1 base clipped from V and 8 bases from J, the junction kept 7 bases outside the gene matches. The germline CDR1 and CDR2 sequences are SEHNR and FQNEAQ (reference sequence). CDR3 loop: CASSLGGGEEEKLFF. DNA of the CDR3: TGTGCCAGCAGCTTAGGAGGGGGCGAGGAAGAAAAACTGTTTTTT.

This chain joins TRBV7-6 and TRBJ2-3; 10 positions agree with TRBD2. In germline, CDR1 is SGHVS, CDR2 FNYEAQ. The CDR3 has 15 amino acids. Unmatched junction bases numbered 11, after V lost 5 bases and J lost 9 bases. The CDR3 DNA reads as TGTGCCAGCAGCGTTGGACTAGCGGATACCCCGACGCAGTATTTT. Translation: CASSVGLADTPTQYF. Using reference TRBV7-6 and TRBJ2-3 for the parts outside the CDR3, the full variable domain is GAGVSQSPRYKVTKRGQDVALRCDPISGHVSLYWYRQALGQGPEFLTYFNYEAQQDKSGLPNDRFSAERPEGSISTLTIQRTEQRDSAMYRCASSVGLADTPTQYFGPGTRLTVL.